These T cell receptor beta chains were read from a single sample in a study of cytomegalovirus exposure and HLA in healthy donors. Profiling relied on immunoSEQ multiplex PCR, and the TCRdb table lists in-frame clones only, not all of them. The data show roughly 250,000 clones, approximately 84% seen once. The sample taken for sequencing was PBMCs. Receptor source: a woman in her thirties or forties in good health and CMV-seropositive. CDR3s leave out the opening cysteine and the closing phenylalanine or tryptophan. For some rows the clone size is stated as once, few or many, or as a class when expanded; others skip it.

clone_size: once; v_call: TRBV6-5; j_call: TRBJ1-1; cdr3_aa: ASSYSPTF
clone_size: medium-sized; v_call: TRBV18; j_call: TRBJ2-7; cdr3_aa: ASSDSGQGLYEQY
clone_size: .; v_call: TRBV6-5; j_call: TRBJ1-1; cdr3_aa: EAKGGVSTEAF
clone_size: few; v_call: TRBV5-1; j_call: TRBJ2-7; cdr3_aa: ASSLAPGEQY
clone_size: .; v_call: TRBV27; j_call: .; cdr3_aa: ASRKPGTGRAYEQY
clone_size: .; v_call: TRBV6-5; j_call: TRBJ2-7; cdr3_aa: ASSSTLAATYEQY
clone_size: few; v_call: TRBV5-1; j_call: TRBJ2-1; cdr3_aa: ASSPRVDLSYNEQF
clone_size: .; v_call: TRBV4-1; j_call: TRBJ2-1; cdr3_aa: ASSQQAGGTYYNEQF
clone_size: .; v_call: TRBV7-9; j_call: TRBJ1-1; cdr3_aa: ASSLKRWSGGDTEAF
clone_size: .; v_call: TRBV18; j_call: TRBJ2-6; cdr3_aa: ASSPRDRGVAGANVLT
clone_size: .; v_call: TRBV5-8; j_call: TRBJ2-2; cdr3_aa: ASSWPDRGTGELF
clone_size: .; v_call: TRBV28; j_call: TRBJ2-1; cdr3_aa: ASLRGWSYNEQF
clone_size: .; v_call: TRBV28; j_call: TRBJ1-5; cdr3_aa: ASSPPLVRQPQH
clone_size: .; v_call: TRBV9; j_call: TRBJ2-2; cdr3_aa: ASSPAGAGGDTGELF
clone_size: .; v_call: TRBV9; j_call: TRBJ1-1; cdr3_aa: ASSIHPGGTEAF
clone_size: few; v_call: TRBV9; j_call: TRBJ2-1; cdr3_aa: ASSPASGSSYNEQF
clone_size: .; v_call: TRBV9; j_call: TRBJ1-1; cdr3_aa: ASSEGGGTSAF
clone_size: .; v_call: TRBV19; j_call: TRBJ1-2; cdr3_aa: ASSIALTGTTNYGYT
clone_size: once; v_call: TRBV15; j_call: TRBJ2-7; cdr3_aa: ATSRSGTLPREQY
clone_size: .; v_call: TRBV5-8; j_call: TRBJ1-1; cdr3_aa: ASSPRGGTEAF
clone_size: few; v_call: TRBV6-5; j_call: TRBJ2-2; cdr3_aa: ASRAGNTGELF
clone_size: once; v_call: TRBV7-3; j_call: TRBJ2-3; cdr3_aa: ASSLRPGGGTDTQY
clone_size: .; v_call: TRBV6-1; j_call: TRBJ1-4; cdr3_aa: ASRAAGGANEKLF
clone_size: .; v_call: TRBV11-2; j_call: TRBJ1-3; cdr3_aa: VSSLGTGDTIY
clone_size: .; v_call: TRBV27; j_call: TRBJ2-1; cdr3_aa: ATSQGEEQF
clone_size: .; v_call: TRBV6-5; j_call: TRBJ1-2; cdr3_aa: AVSGGAWVGVGYT
clone_size: .; v_call: TRBV6-4; j_call: TRBJ2-5; cdr3_aa: ASPGLAKIQETQY
clone_size: .; v_call: TRBV27; j_call: TRBJ2-1; cdr3_aa: ASSSWVAGRFNEQF
clone_size: .; v_call: TRBV18; j_call: TRBJ1-3; cdr3_aa: ASSQPSVFGNTIY
clone_size: .; v_call: TRBV11-3; j_call: TRBJ2-5; cdr3_aa: ASSLAGGETQY
clone_size: .; v_call: TRBV4-2; j_call: TRBJ2-2; cdr3_aa: ASSRPSGNRGTGELF
clone_size: .; v_call: TRBV19; j_call: TRBJ1-2; cdr3_aa: ASSRQNRGRDYGYT
clone_size: .; v_call: TRBV27; j_call: TRBJ2-7; cdr3_aa: ASSSTSVGSYEQY
clone_size: .; v_call: TRBV30; j_call: TRBJ2-3; cdr3_aa: AWKPAGNTQY
clone_size: .; v_call: TRBV28; j_call: TRBJ2-7; cdr3_aa: ASRGQGISLEQY